This TCR beta chain derives from a study of T cells after yellow fever vaccination. This clonotype was recorded a few times. TCRdb called the 5' RACE reads again in MiXCR, with one record for every CDR3 protein. The table lists 250,000 to 400,000 distinct CDR3 sequences, 3.5% to 4.5% of them singletons. The germline V gene has CDR1 KGHDR and CDR2 SFDVKD. Trimming took off 2 bases at V and 8 bases at J, with 15 bases between the two ends. This CDR3 spans 15 amino acids. This TCR was sampled from a man between 18 and 35 years old who received the YFV17D yellow fever vaccine. The chain joins TRBV24-1 to TRBJ2-1, with D perhaps matching TRBD1 or TRBD2 (5 bases each). The sequenced sample was PBMCs, obtained 15 days after the yellow fever booster vaccination. The CDR3 protein is CATSDSGWDRDEQFF. CDR3 nucleotide sequence: TGTGCCACCAGTGATTCCGGGTGGGACCGCGATGAGCAGTTCTTC.